The 14 T cell receptor beta chains below were found in one sample sequenced in a study of T cells in Graves' hyperthyroidism and ophthalmopathy. RNA transcripts served as the template for amplifying TCR beta CDR3 regions. HTBI primers drove first-round RT-PCR of the TCR CDR3. In TCRdb, the multiplex PCR reads were re-called with MiXCR into one record per CDR3 protein. The top ten hold 3.7% of the sample, which has 350,000 to 400,000 distinct CDR3 sequences, under 20% seen once. Source material: blood. All receptors derive from a woman under 30 with Graves' hyperthyroidism.

This clonotype was detected many times. The chain carries TRBV5-1 and TRBJ1-2; D gene ambiguous. The germline V gene encodes CDR1 SGHRS and CDR2 YFSETQ. V lost 2 bases and J lost 1, with 6 bases in between. The CDR3 extends over 13 amino acids. Written as DNA, the CDR3 is TGCGCCAGCAGCTTCACCAGTAACTATGGCTACACCTTC. It codes for CASSFTSNYGYTF.

At least ten counts were recorded for this clonotype. This sequence joins TRBV24-1 and TRBJ2-7; D perhaps matches TRBD2 (6 bases). The CDR3 consists of 16 residues. Per the germline V gene, CDR1 is KGHDR and CDR2 is SFDVKD. Trimming took off 3 bases at V and 0 bases at J, with 14 bases between the two ends. The CDR3 bases are TGTGCCACCAGTGATCCCCGGGACTCCAGCTCCTACGAGCAGTACTTC. This codes for CATSDPRDSSSYEQYF.

This clonotype was picked up many times. The DNA of the CDR3 is TGTGCCAGCAGCGTCCGCAAGGAGACAGGGGGTAAATGGGGCTACACCTTC. Amino acids: CASSVRKETGGKWGYTF. The chain is built from TRBV9 and TRBJ1-2; 9 positions match TRBD1. CDR1 is SGDLS and CDR2 is YYNGEE in the germline V gene. J lost 8 bases, V lost 2 bases, and 16 bases had no gene match. The CDR3 totals 17 residues.

A note on this clonotype: Just one base apart from a much larger clone, this may be a read error. The gene calls are TRBV2 and TRBJ2-5; perhaps TRBD2 as D (5 bases). Germline V gives CDR1 SNHLY, CDR2 FYNNEI. This CDR3 comprises 14 residues. Trimming cost V 7 bases and J 2 bases, with 14 bases left between them. The CDR3 here is CASNKFGMQETQYF. The CDR3 bases are TGTGCCAGCAATAAATTCGGGATGCAAGAGACCCAGTACTTC.

This chain links TRBV28 with TRBJ2-7; D not certain. From germline, CDR1 is MDHEN and CDR2 SYDVKM. The CDR3 consists of 14 residues. Between the trimmed V and J ends, which lost 3 bases and 0 bases, there was a span of 9 bases. The DNA of the CDR3 is TGTGCCAGCAGTTTTGTGGTGACCTCCTACGAGCAGTACTTC. Translation gives CASSFVVTSYEQYF. Together with reference TRBV28 and TRBJ2-7, the CDR3 gives the full variable domain: DVKVTQSSRYLVKRTGEKVFLECVQDMDHENMFWYRQDPGLGLRLIYFSYDVKMKEKGDIPEGYSVSREKKERFSLILESASTNQTSMYLCASSFVVTSYEQYFGPGTRLTVT.

This clonotype was recorded at least ten times. The chain uses TRBV3-1 and TRBJ2-5, with TRBD2 matching 7 bases. The V gene's germline CDR1 is LGHDT and CDR2 YNNKEL (reference sequence). The CDR3 covers 14 residues. V lost 5 bases, J lost 7 bases, and 10 bases stayed unmatched. The CDR3 region is CASSRSGAFGTQYF. The CDR3 DNA sequence: TGTGCCAGCAGCAGGAGCGGGGCTTTTGGGACCCAGTACTTC.

This chain links TRBV5-1 with TRBJ1-5, with a possible D match to TRBD1 (6 bases). The CDR3 spans 16 residues. CDR1 and CDR2 from the germline V gene are SGHRS and YFSETQ. V lost 1 base to trimming and J lost 6 bases, with 17 bases between them. This CDR3 is CASSLLGPGVGQPQHF. In nucleotides, the CDR3 is TGCGCCAGCAGCTTGTTGGGCCCAGGGGTTGGTCAGCCCCAGCATTTT.

The sample holds many counts of this clonotype. The chain joins TRBV5-1 to TRBJ1-1; D is unclear. V lost 5 bases, J lost 6 bases, and 11 bases lay in between. The CDR3 runs 12 residues. Germline-derived CDR1 and CDR2 are SGHRS and YFSETQ. The DNA for the CDR3 is TGCGCCAGCAGTTCGGACCGGTCTGAAGCTTTCTTT. As protein: CASSSDRSEAFF.

The genes are TRBV20-1 and TRBJ1-2; D gene uncertain. Germline-derived CDR1 and CDR2 are DFQATT and SNEGSKA (reference sequence). CDR3 size: 13 residues. Trimming pared 2 bases from V and 5 bases from J, leaving 12 bases between. The CDR3 sequence: CSARQSNSYGYTF. CDR3 DNA sequence: TGCAGTGCTAGACAGAGCAATAGTTATGGCTACACCTTC.

This CDR3 is CASSPEGSHQPQHF. CDR3 in DNA: TGCGCCAGCAGCCCGGAGGGCAGTCATCAGCCCCAGCATTTT. The rearrangement uses TRBV5-1 and TRBJ1-5; D call uncertain. The CDR3 is made up of 14 amino acids. Germline assignment: CDR1 SGHRS and CDR2 YFSETQ. V gave up 4 bases and J gave up 5 bases, with 13 bases separating them.

The table lists this clonotype with many counts. The chain joins TRBV4-1 to TRBJ2-7; TRBD1 or TRBD2 may be the D gene (5 bases each). The CDR3 loop spans 14 amino acids. V shed 1 base and J shed 12 bases, with 19 bases lying between them. Germline CDR1 is MGHRA and CDR2 is YSYEKL. CDR3 DNA: TGCGCCAGCAGCCAAGCGGGACGGGATTTTTCACGGTACTTC. Translating it yields CASSQAGRDFSRYF.

At least ten counts were recorded for this clonotype. This chain uses TRBV28 with TRBJ1-2, with a tentative D call TRBD1 (6 bases). The length of the CDR3 is 13 residues. Germline-derived CDR1 and CDR2 are MDHEN and SYDVKM. V gave up 3 bases and J gave up 8 bases, with 13 bases separating them. Written as DNA, the CDR3 is TGTGCCAGCAGTTTCGGGGGCGCACGAGGCTACACCTTC. Protein sequence: CASSFGGARGYTF.

This clonotype is a singleton in its sample. This chain links TRBV6-2 or TRBV6-3 with TRBJ2-7, with a tentative D call TRBD1 (5 bases). Germline assignment: CDR1 MNHEY and CDR2 SVGEGT. V dropped 5 bases and J dropped 3 bases, with 14 bases sitting between them. The CDR3 sequence is 14 residues long. The CDR3 reads CASSTYRTNYEQYF. The CDR3, as DNA: TGTGCCAGCAGTACTTACAGGACAAACTACGAGCAGTACTTC.

This clonotype showed up many times. V and J are TRBV20-1 and TRBJ2-5; the match to TRBD2 covers 7 bases. Trimming took 3 bases from V and 1 from J; bases not matched to a gene: 5. The CDR3 covers 14 residues. Germline V lookup: CDR1 DFQATT, CDR2 SNEGSKA (reference sequence). As DNA, the CDR3 is TGCAGTGCTAGGGCGGGGGTGCCCCAAGAGACCCAGTACTTC. It yields the protein CSARAGVPQETQYF.